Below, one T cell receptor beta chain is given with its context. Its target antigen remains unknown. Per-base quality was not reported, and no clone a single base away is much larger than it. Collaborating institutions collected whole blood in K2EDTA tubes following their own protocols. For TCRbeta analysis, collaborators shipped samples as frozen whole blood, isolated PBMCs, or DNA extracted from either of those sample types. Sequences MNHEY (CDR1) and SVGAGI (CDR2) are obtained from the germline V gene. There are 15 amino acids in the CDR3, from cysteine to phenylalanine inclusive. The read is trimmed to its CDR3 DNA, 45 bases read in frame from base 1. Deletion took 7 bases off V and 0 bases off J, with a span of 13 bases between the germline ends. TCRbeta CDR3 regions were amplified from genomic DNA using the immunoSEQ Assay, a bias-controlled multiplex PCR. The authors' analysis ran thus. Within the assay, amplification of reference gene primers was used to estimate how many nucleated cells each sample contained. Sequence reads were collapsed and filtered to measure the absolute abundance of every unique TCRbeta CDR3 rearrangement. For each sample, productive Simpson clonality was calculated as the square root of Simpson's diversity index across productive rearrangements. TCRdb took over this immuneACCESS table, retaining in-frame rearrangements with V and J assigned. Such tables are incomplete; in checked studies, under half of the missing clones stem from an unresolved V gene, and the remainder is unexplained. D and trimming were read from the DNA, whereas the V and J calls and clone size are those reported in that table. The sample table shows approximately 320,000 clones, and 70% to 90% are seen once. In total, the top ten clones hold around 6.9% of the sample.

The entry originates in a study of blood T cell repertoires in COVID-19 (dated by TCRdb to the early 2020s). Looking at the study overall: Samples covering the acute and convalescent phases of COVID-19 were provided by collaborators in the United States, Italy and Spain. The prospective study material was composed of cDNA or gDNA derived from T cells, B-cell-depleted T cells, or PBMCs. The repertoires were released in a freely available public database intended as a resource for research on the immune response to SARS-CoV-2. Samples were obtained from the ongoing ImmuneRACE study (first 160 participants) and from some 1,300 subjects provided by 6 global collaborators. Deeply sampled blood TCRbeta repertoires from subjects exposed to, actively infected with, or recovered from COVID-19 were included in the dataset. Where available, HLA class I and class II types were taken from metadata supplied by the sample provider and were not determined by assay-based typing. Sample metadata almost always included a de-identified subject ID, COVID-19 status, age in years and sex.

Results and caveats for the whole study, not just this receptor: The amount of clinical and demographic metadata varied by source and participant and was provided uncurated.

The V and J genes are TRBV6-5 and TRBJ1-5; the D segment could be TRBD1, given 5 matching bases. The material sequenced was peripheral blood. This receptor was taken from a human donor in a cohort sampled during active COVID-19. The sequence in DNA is TGTGCCAGCAACCCGCCAGGGTATAGCAATCAGCCCCAGCATTTT. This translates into CASNPPGYSNQPQHF.